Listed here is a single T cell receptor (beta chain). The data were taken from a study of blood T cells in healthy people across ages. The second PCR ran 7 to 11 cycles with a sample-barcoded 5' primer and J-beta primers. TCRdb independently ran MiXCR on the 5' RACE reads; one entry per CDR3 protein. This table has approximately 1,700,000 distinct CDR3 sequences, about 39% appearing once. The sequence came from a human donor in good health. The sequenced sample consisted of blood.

CDR3 region: CATSVFDRGRETQYF. As DNA, the CDR3 is TGTGCCACCAGTGTATTTGACAGGGGGCGGGAGACCCAGTACTTC. The chain is built from TRBV3-1 and TRBJ2-5, with 10 bases that match TRBD1. The CDR3 extends over 15 amino acids. Per the germline V gene, CDR1 is LGHDT and CDR2 is YNNKEL (reference sequence). V lost 10 bases, J lost 5 bases, and 13 bases stayed unmatched.